This T cell receptor beta chain is drawn from a study of vaccination and CD4 T cells after COVID-19. Cultured CD4+ T cells had their DNA profiled by the Oncomine TCR Beta short-read assay. Someone extracted genomic DNA from cultured CD4+ T cells. TCRdb called the PCR reads again in MiXCR, with one record for every CDR3 protein. The sample has about 18,000 distinct CDR3 sequences, 45% to 60% seen once; the top ten hold about 7.4%. For this clonotype: Its antigen remains unidentified.

Regarding treatment: roughly ten-day PBMC culture with coronavirus spike peptide pools or control peptides (ViraFEST assay). ViraFEST expanded antigen-specific T cells with peptide pools, then sequenced TCRs. Germline lookup yields CDR1 LNHDA and CDR2 SQIVND (reference sequence). CDR3 length: 16 amino acids. V lost 4 bases, J lost 1 base, and 5 bases stayed unmatched. The sequence was obtained from a human donor who had recovered from COVID-19. The J gene is TRBJ2-1, the V gene TRBV19; 9 nucleotides line up with TRBD1. Material: CD4+ T cells from blood, cultured in vitro. The CDR3 DNA sequence: TGTGCCAGTAGTAGCTCGACAGGGGGTTCCTACAATGAGCAGTTCTTC. Protein sequence: CASSSSTGGSYNEQFF.